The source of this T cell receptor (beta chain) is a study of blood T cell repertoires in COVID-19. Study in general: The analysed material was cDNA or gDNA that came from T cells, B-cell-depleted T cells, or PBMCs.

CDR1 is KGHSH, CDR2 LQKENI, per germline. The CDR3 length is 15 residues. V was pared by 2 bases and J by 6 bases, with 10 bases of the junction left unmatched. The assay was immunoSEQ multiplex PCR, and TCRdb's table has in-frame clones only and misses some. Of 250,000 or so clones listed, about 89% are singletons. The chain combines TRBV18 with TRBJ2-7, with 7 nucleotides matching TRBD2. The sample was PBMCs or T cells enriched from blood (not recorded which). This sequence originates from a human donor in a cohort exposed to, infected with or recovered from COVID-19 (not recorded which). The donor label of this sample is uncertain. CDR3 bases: TGTGCCAGCTCACCAGGTGGAGCGGGGTGGGGCGAGCAGTACTTC. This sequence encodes CASSPGGAGWGEQYF.